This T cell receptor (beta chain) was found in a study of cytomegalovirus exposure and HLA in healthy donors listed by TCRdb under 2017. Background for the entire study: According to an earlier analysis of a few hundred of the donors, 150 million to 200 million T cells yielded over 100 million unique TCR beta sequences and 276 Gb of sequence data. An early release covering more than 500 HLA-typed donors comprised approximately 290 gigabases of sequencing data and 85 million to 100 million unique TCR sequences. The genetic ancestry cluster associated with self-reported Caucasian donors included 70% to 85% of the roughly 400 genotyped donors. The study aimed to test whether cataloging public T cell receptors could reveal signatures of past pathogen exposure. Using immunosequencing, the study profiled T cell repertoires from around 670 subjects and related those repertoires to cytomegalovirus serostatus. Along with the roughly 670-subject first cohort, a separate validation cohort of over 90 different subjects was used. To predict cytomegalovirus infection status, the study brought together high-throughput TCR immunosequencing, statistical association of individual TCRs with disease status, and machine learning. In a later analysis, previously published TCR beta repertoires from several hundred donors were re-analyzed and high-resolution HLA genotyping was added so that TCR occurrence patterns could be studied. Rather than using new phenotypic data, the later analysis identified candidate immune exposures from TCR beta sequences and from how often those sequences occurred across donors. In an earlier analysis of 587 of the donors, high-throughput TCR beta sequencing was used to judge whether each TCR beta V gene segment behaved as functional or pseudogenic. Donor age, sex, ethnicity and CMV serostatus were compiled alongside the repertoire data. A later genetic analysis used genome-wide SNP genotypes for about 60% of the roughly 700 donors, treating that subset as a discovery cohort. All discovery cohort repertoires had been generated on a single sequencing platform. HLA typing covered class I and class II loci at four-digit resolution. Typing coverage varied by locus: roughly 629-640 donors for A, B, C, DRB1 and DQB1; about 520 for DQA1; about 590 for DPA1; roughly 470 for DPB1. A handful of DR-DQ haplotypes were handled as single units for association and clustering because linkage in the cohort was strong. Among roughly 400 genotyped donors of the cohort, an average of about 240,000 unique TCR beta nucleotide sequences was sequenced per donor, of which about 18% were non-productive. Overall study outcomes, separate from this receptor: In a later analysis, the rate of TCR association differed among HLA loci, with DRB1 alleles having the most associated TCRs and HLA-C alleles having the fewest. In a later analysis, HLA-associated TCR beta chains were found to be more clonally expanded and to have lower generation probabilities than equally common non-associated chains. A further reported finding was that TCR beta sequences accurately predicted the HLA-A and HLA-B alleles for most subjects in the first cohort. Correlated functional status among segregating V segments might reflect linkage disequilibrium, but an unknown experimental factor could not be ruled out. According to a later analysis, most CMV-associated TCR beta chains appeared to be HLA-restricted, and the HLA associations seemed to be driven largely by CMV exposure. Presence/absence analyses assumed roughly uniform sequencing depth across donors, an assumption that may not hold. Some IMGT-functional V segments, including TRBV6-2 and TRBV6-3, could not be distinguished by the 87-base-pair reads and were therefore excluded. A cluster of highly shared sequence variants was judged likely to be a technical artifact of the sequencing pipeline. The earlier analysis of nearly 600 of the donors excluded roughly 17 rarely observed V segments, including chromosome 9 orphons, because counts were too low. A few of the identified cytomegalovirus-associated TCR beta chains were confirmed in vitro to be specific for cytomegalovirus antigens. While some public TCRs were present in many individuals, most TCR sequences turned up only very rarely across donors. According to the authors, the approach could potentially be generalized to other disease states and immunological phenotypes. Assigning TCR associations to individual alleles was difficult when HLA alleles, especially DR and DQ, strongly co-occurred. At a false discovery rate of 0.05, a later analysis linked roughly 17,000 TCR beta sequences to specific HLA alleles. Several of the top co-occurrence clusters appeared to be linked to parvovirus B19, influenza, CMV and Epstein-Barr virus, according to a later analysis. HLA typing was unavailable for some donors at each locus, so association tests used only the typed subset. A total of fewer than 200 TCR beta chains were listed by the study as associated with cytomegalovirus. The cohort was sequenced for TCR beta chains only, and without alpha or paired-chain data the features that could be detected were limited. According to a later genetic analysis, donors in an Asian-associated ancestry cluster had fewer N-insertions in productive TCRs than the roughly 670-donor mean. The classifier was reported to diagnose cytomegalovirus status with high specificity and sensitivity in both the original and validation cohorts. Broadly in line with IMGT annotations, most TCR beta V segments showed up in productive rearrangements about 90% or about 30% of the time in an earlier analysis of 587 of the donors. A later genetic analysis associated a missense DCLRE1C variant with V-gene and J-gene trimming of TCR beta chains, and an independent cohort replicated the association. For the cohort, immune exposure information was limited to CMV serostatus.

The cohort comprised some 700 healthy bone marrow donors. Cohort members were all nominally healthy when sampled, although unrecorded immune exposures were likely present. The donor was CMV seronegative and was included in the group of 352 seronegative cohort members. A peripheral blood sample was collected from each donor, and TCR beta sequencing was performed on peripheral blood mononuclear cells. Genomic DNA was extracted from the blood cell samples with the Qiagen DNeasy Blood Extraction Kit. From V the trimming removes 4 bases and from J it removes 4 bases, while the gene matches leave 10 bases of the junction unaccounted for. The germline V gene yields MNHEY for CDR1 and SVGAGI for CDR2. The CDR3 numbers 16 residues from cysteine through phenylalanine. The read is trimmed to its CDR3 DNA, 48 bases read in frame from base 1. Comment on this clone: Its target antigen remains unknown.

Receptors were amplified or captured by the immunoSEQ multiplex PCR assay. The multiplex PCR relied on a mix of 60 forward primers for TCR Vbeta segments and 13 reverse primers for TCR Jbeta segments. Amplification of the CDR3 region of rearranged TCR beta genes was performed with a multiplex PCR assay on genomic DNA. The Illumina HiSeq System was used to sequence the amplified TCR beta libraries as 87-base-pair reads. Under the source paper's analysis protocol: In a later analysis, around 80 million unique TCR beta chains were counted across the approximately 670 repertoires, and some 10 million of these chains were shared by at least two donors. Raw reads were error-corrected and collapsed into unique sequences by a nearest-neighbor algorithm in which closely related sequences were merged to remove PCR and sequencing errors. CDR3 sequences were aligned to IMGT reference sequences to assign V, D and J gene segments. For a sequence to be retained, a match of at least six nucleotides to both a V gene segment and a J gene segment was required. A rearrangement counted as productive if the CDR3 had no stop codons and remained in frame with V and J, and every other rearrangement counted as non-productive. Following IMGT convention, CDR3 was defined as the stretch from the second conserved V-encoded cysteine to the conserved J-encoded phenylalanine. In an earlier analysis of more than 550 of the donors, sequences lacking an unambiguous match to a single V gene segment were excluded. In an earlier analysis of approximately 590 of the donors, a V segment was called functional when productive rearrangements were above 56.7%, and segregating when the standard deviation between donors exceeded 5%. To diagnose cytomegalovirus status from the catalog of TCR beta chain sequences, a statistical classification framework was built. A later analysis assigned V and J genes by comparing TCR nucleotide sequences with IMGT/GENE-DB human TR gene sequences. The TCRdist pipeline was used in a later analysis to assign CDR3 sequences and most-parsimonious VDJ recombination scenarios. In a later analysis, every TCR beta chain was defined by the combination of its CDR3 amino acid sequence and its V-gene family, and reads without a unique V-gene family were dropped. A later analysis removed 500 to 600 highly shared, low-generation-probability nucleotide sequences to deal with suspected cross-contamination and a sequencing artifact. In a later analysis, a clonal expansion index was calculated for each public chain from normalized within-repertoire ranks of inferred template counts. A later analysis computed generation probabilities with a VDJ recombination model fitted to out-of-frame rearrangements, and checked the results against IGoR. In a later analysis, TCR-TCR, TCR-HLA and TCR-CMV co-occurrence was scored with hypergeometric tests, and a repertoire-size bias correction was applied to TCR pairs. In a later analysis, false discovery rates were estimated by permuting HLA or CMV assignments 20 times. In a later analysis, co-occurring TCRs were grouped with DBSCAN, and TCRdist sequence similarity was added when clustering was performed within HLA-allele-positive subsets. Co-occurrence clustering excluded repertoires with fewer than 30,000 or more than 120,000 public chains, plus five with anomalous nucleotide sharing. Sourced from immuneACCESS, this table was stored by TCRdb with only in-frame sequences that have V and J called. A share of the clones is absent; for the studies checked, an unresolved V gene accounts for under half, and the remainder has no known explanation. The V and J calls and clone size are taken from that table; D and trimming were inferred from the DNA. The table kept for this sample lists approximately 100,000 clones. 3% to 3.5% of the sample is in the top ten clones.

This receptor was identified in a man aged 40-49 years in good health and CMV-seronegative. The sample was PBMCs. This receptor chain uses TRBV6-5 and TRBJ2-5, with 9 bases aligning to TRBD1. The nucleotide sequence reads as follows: TGTGCCAGCAGTTTCTCACCGGGACAGGGCCGAGAGACCCAGTACTTC. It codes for CASSFSPGQGRETQYF.